This TCR beta chain derives from a study of T cells after yellow fever vaccination. This clonotype was counted between two and nine times. Its specificity is not known. MiXCR was run by TCRdb on the 5' RACE reads, yielding one entry per CDR3 protein. The table shows about 360,000 distinct CDR3 sequences, with about 6% occurring only once. Trimming took 4 bases from V and 15 from J, leaving 17 bases between them. CDR1 and CDR2 from the germline V gene are SGHRS and YFSETQ. The CDR3 extends over 12 amino acids. General observations from the study: Shared CD4/CD8 clonotypes were a small share, likely from convergent recombination.

The receptor comes from a man younger than 45 who received the YFV17D yellow fever vaccine. The J gene is TRBJ2-1, the V gene TRBV5-1, with D perhaps TRBD1 (8 bases). The material sequenced was PBMCs, taken 5 days after the yellow fever booster vaccination. The CDR3 nucleotides are TGCGCCAGCAGCGCAGACAGGGGAGGGCTGTTCTTC. It encodes CASSADRGGLFF.